This TCR beta chain was found in a study of T cells in Graves' hyperthyroidism and ophthalmopathy. Overall study findings and caveats: Most thyroid clonotypes expanded above 0.001 were also detected in blood.

The CDR3 extends over 15 amino acids. Germline V gene sequence: CDR1 LGHNT, CDR2 FRNRAP. The V gene end was trimmed by 6 bases and the J gene end by 4 bases; junction bases not matched to a gene: 11. The study enrolled patients aged 18 to 65 with newly diagnosed hyperthyroidism of under 2 months' duration. Clinical symptoms, serum thyroxine and TRAb, thyroid ultrasound and orbital computed tomography were used for the diagnoses. First hyperthyroidism diagnosis is when the blood sample was obtained, before any ophthalmopathy symptoms. This clonotype occurred many times. Its target is unknown. From RNA transcripts, TCR beta CDR3 regions were amplified. First-round RT-PCR of the TCR CDR3 relied on the HTBI primer set. TCRdb ran MiXCR on the multiplex PCR reads and lists one entry per CDR3 protein. The data show fewer than 350,000 distinct CDR3 sequences, roughly 15% seen once.

V gene TRBV12-5 combines with J gene TRBJ2-5; 7 bases fit TRBD1. Material: blood. The sequence came from a woman aged 45-65 years with Graves' hyperthyroidism that later progressed to Graves' ophthalmopathy. The CDR3 loop is CASGADRAVGETQYF. In DNA form, the CDR3 reads TGTGCTAGTGGCGCTGACAGGGCGGTAGGAGAGACCCAGTACTTC.